This TCR beta chain was identified in a study of cytomegalovirus exposure and HLA in healthy donors. Study conclusions and caveats: Earlier analysis yielded a pattern in which most TCR beta V segments were productive about 87% or about 30% of the time. Later genetic work tied a missense DCLRE1C variant to beta-chain V and J trimming. An ancestry cluster, one associated with Asian ancestry, reportedly showed fewer N-insertions than the roughly 610-donor mean in a later analysis.

Germline V gives CDR1 SGHRS, CDR2 YFSETQ. CDR3 length: 15 residues. As concerns this clone: What it recognizes is unknown. The junction departs from germline at one end; a sequencing error may be responsible.

Researchers ran the PCR with 60 Vbeta and 13 Jbeta primers. The table came from immunoSEQ multiplex PCR; TCRdb's copy has only in-frame clones and leaves some out. The repertoire holds approximately 190,000 clones, with roughly 76% as singletons. The clonotype comes from a woman aged 25 to 39 in good health and CMV-seropositive. Sequenced sample: PBMCs. The chain recombines TRBV5-1 with TRBJ2-2, with TRBD1 matching over 8 bases. Here the CDR3 reads CASSLSQGAAGDLFF. CDR3 coding DNA: TGCGCCAGCAGCTTGTCCCAGGGGGCGGCCGGGGATCTGTTTTTT.